This T cell receptor beta chain emerged from a study of breast tumors, draining lymph nodes, adjacent tissues. Study-wide points: Tumor and nontumor repertoires were significantly more similar in luminal-like than in basal-like breast cancer.

Samples came from axillary lymph nodes draining the breast cancer. Regarding this clonotype: The antigen is not known. A much larger clone is a single base away; this may be a read error.

Germline loops: CDR1 KGHSH, CDR2 LQKENI. The CDR3 runs 14 residues. A single record per CDR3 protein comes from TCRdb applying MiXCR to the multiplex PCR reads. The data contain some 150,000 distinct CDR3 sequences, about 30% of them singletons. The rearrangement uses TRBV18 and TRBJ2-5; D ambiguous. Sequences were obtained from axillary lymph node tissue. This receptor was identified in a female donor with breast cancer. Some clones in this sample may be carry-over from other donors' samples. CDR3 nucleotides: TGTGCCAGCTCACCACTGTTGGGGAAAGAGGCCCAGTACTTC. This translates into CASSPLLGKEAQYF. Full variable domain (rest looked up from reference TRBV18 and TRBJ2-5): NAGVMQNPRHLVRRRGQEARLRCSPMKGHSHVYWYRQLPEEGLKFMVYLQKENIIDESGMPKERFSAEFPKEGPSILRIQQVVRGDSAAYFCASSPLLGKEAQYFGPGTRLLVL.